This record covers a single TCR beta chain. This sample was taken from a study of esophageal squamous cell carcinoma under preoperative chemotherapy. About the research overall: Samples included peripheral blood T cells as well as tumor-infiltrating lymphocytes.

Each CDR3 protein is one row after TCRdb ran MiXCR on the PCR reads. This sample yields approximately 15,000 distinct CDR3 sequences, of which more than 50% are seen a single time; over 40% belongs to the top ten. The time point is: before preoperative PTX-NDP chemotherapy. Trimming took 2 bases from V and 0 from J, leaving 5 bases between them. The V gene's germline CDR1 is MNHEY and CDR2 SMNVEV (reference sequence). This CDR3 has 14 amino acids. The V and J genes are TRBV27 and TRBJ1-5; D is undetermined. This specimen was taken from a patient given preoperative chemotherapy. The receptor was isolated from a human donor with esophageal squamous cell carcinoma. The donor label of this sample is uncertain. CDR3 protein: CASSLGFSNQPQHF. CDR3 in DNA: TGTGCCAGCAGTTTAGGATTTAGCAATCAGCCCCAGCATTTT.